This T cell receptor (beta chain) was sequenced in a study of vaccination and CD4 T cells after COVID-19. Across the whole study: Six males and four females, two of them Hispanic, were enrolled as convalescents.

Turning to this clonotype: Its antigen remains unknown.

Oncomine TCR Beta short-read sequencing was applied to DNA from cultured CD4+ T cells. Researchers extracted genomic DNA from CD4+ T cells that had been cultured. One entry per CDR3 protein, called by TCRdb with MiXCR from the PCR reads. The sample has 12,000 or so distinct CDR3 sequences, approximately 55% seen once. Treatment specified: approximately nine-day PBMC culture with coronavirus spike peptide pools or control peptides (ViraFEST assay). The CDR3 contains 14 residues. The J segment lost 4 bases and the V segment lost 4 bases, leaving 7 bases of the junction unmatched. Germline CDR1 and CDR2: DFQATT and SNEGSKA (reference sequence).

The chain uses TRBV20-1 and TRBJ2-7; 10 nucleotides line up with TRBD2. The origin of this receptor is a human donor who had recovered from COVID-19. The specimen sequenced was CD4+ T cells from blood, cultured in vitro. CDR3: CSAKGAGGVYEQYF. CDR3 nucleotides: TGCAGTGCTAAAGGAGCGGGAGGGGTGTACGAGCAGTACTTC.